Below are 20 T cell receptor beta chains sequenced from a single sample in a study of cytotoxic CD8 clonotypes in ibrutinib-treated CLL. Profiled with immunoSEQ multiplex PCR; TCRdb holds only in-frame clones, not every one. The sample lists about 140,000 clones; 75% to 85% were seen once. The specimen comprised PBMCs, sampled after 36 months of ibrutinib treatment. The receptors originated from a human donor with chronic lymphocytic leukemia.

This rearrangement joins TRBV19 to TRBJ2-2, with 8 bases aligning to TRBD1. The germline CDR1 and CDR2 sequences are LNHDA and SQIVND (reference sequence). The V segment lost 5 bases and the J segment 5 bases; nucleotides outside the gene matches: 7. The CDR3 length is 15 residues. The chain's CDR3 is CASSPDRAGTGELFF. CDR3 coding DNA: TGTGCCAGTAGTCCGGACAGGGCGGGAACCGGGGAGCTGTTTTTT. Together with reference TRBV19 and TRBJ2-2, the CDR3 gives the full variable domain: DGGITQSPKYLFRKEGQNVTLSCEQNLNHDAMYWYRQDPGQGLRLIYYSQIVNDFQKGDIAEGYSVSREKKESFPLTVTSAQKNPTAFYLCASSPDRAGTGELFFGEGSRLTVL.

The chain employs TRBV18 and TRBJ1-5; the D is unclear. CDR3 length equals 13 residues. Germline V gives CDR1 KGHSH, CDR2 LQKENI. The V gene lost 0 bases and the J gene lost 11 bases, with 11 bases spanning the gap. CDR3 in amino acids: CASSPPGIGSQHF. The CDR3, as DNA: TGTGCCAGCTCACCACCAGGGATCGGGTCCCAGCATTTT.

This clone was counted between two and nine times. In DNA form, the CDR3 reads TGTGCCAGCAGCTTAGCTGCCAGGGTGGCTGAAGCTTTCTTT. The encoded protein is CASSLAARVAEAFF. The genes are TRBV7-9 and TRBJ1-1; a weak D match, TRBD1 (5 bases). The germline V and J ends were trimmed by 0 bases and 6 bases, with 11 bases remaining between them. This CDR3 region has 14 residues. The germline V gene encodes CDR1 SEHNR and CDR2 FQNEAQ (reference sequence).

This chain uses TRBV7-9 with TRBJ2-5; weak D call: TRBD1 (5 bases). This CDR3 spans 13 amino acids. Trimming took 5 bases from V and 1 from J, leaving 8 bases between them. Germline V lookup: CDR1 SEHNR, CDR2 FQNEAQ (reference sequence). CDR3 protein: CASSPTVQETQYF. The CDR3 DNA follows: TGTGCCAGCAGCCCGACAGTCCAAGAGACCCAGTACTTC.

This clone was seen a handful of times. The J gene is TRBJ2-3, the V gene TRBV2; 8 nucleotides line up with TRBD2. V shed 10 bases and J 3 bases; nucleotides not matched to a gene: 12. The CDR3 length is 15 residues. Germline lookup yields CDR1 SNHLY and CDR2 FYNNEI. The CDR3 sequence is CATGLAGGATDTQYF. DNA of the CDR3: TGTGCCACCGGACTAGCCGGAGGTGCGACAGATACGCAGTATTTT.

The chain is built from TRBV28 and TRBJ1-5; TRBD1 matches at 7 bases. The CDR3 covers 15 residues. Germline trimming cut 3 bases from V and 0 bases from J; bases unmatched to any gene: 2. CDR1 and CDR2 (germline): MDHEN, SYDVKM. Here the CDR3 DNA reads TGTGCCAGCAGTTTGGGGACAGATAGCAATCAGCCCCAGCATTTT. This translates into CASSLGTDSNQPQHF.

The chain is built from TRBV30 and TRBJ1-4; D gene unclear. The germline V gene encodes CDR1 GTSNPN and CDR2 SVGIG (reference sequence). The CDR3 runs to 13 residues. Trimming pared 5 bases from V and 7 bases from J, leaving 14 bases between. CDR3 sequence reads: CAWHLGFGEKLFF. CDR3 in DNA: TGTGCCTGGCACCTAGGGTTCGGTGAAAAACTGTTTTTT. The whole variable domain, remainder taken from reference TRBV30 and TRBJ1-4, is SQTIHQWPATLVQPVGSPLSLECTVEGTSNPNLYWYRQAAGRGLQLLFYSVGIGQISSEVPQNLSASRPQDRQFILSSKKLLLSDSGFYLCAWHLGFGEKLFFGSGTQLSVL.

This chain uses TRBV5-1 with TRBJ1-1, with 8 bases fitting TRBD1. The CDR3 consists of 16 residues. With V trimmed by 4 bases and J by 0 bases, 8 bases remained unmatched. CDR1 and CDR2 (germline): SGHRS, YFSETQ. The CDR3, as DNA: TGCGCCAGCAGCGTGGGGACAGGCGTCATGAACACTGAAGCTTTCTTT. Its protein product is CASSVGTGVMNTEAFF.

The gene calls are TRBV18 and TRBJ2-1; 14 bases fit TRBD2. The length of the CDR3 is 17 residues. The germline V gene encodes CDR1 KGHSH and CDR2 LQKENI. The V gene end was trimmed by 3 bases and the J gene end by 9 bases; junction bases not matched to a gene: 10. This chain's CDR3 is CASSPGLAGVRWGEQFF. The CDR3 coding sequence is TGTGCCAGCTCACCGGGACTAGCGGGAGTAAGATGGGGTGAGCAGTTCTTC.

This CDR3 is CASSLLAGEQFF. In DNA form, the CDR3 reads TGTGCCAGCAGCCTACTAGCTGGTGAGCAGTTCTTC. The chain combines TRBV6-5 with TRBJ2-1; a weak D match, TRBD2 (6 bases). Trimming removed 6 bases at V and 9 bases at J, with 12 bases between. This CDR3 contains 12 residues. Germline loops: CDR1 MNHEY, CDR2 SVGAGI.

This clone is a singleton in its sample. The chain links TRBV5-1 to TRBJ1-1; D remains unclear. The length of the CDR3 is 14 residues. Trimming left V 7 bases short and J 1 base short, with 14 bases between. Germline-derived CDR1 and CDR2 are SGHRS and YFSETQ. CDR3 bases: TGCGCCAGCGTCTCGGGAGGGTCGAACACTGAAGCTTTCTTT. It yields the protein CASVSGGSNTEAFF.

The chain links TRBV4-1 to TRBJ1-1; D not resolved. The CDR3 runs to 14 residues. Trimming stripped 1 base from V and 11 bases from J, with 17 bases between. CDR1 and CDR2 from the germline V gene are MGHRA and YSYEKL. The CDR3 region is CASSQVPLPPGAFF. The CDR3 nucleotides read TGCGCCAGCAGCCAAGTTCCCTTACCCCCCGGGGCTTTCTTT.

The rearrangement uses TRBV7-2 and TRBJ1-2; D gene ambiguous. The CDR3 contains 15 residues. The V and J ends lost 5 bases and 8 bases respectively, with 21 bases between them. Germline V gene sequence: CDR1 SGHTA, CDR2 FQGNSA. CDR3 DNA sequence: TGTGCCAGCAGCCGGATGGTGCACCGCTCGGGGGGCTACACCTTC. This encodes CASSRMVHRSGGYTF.

The chain uses TRBV6-5 and TRBJ1-4; D unresolved. The V end lost 4 bases, the J end lost 5 bases, and 8 bases lay between the germline ends. The germline gives CDR1 MNHEY, CDR2 SVGAGI. The CDR3 has 13 residues. The CDR3 protein is CASSLMGNEKLFF. CDR3 coding DNA: TGTGCCAGCAGTTTGATGGGGAATGAAAAACTGTTTTTT.

The chain uses TRBV18 and TRBJ2-2; D is uncertain. This CDR3 is built from 14 residues. Germline CDR1 is KGHSH and CDR2 is LQKENI. Trimming stripped 4 bases from V and 5 bases from J, with 11 bases between. CDR3 sequence reads: CASSQNQETGELFF. The CDR3 DNA is TGTGCCAGCTCACAAAATCAGGAGACCGGGGAGCTGTTTTTT.

The chain couples TRBV2 to TRBJ2-7; 7 nucleotides match TRBD2. V lost 6 bases and J lost 4; bases outside the gene matches: 12. Germline V gene sequence: CDR1 SNHLY, CDR2 FYNNEI. The length of the CDR3 is 15 residues. For the CDR3, the DNA is TGTGCCAGCAGAGTTCGTAGCGGGCTCAAGTACGAGCAGTACTTC. It yields the protein CASRVRSGLKYEQYF.

The V call is TRBV6-1, the J call TRBJ1-2, with 7 bases aligning to TRBD1. Germline V gene data show CDR1 as MNHNS and CDR2 as SASEGT. This CDR3 is 14 amino acids long. With V trimmed by 3 bases and J by 2 bases, 3 bases remained unmatched. The chain's CDR3 is CASSETGWNYGYTF. CDR3 coding DNA: TGTGCCAGCAGTGAGACAGGGTGGAACTATGGCTACACCTTC.

V gene TRBV29-1 combines with J gene TRBJ1-2; 7 bases fit TRBD1. V dropped 6 bases and J dropped 2; count of bases not matched to a gene: 6. The germline gives CDR1 SQVTM, CDR2 ANQGSEA. The CDR3 has 13 amino acids. The CDR3 DNA reads TGCAGCGTAGTTAACAGGGGAAACTATGGCTACACCTTC. Protein product: CSVVNRGNYGYTF. The full variable domain, rest sourced from reference TRBV29-1 and TRBJ1-2, is SAVISQKPSRDICQRGTSLTIQCQVDSQVTMMFWYRQQPGQSLTLIATANQGSEATYESGFVIDKFPISRPNLTFSTLTVSNMSPEDSSIYLCSVVNRGNYGYTFGSGTRLTVV.

This chain uses TRBV29-1 with TRBJ2-7; TRBD1 matches at 8 bases. This CDR3 comprises 13 residues. CDR1 is SQVTM and CDR2 is ANQGSEA in the germline V gene. V gave up 4 bases and J gave up 2 bases; unmatched junction bases: 4. The CDR3 DNA reads as TGCAGCGTTGGGTTACAGGGGGCCTACGAGCAGTACTTC. It specifies CSVGLQGAYEQYF.

Concerning this clone: The sample carries other DNA sequences with the same CDR3. This chain uses TRBV5-6 with TRBJ1-1; D remains ambiguous. The CDR3 loop spans 11 amino acids. V lost 2 bases to trimming and J lost 4 bases, with 3 bases between them. CDR1 SGHDT and CDR2 YYEEEE come from the germline V gene. The CDR3 DNA reads as TGTGCCAGCAGCTTTGGCACTGAAGCTTTCTTT. Protein product: CASSFGTEAFF.